Listed here are 13 T cell receptor beta chains from one sample, sequenced in a study of Ad26.COV2.S vaccination and SARS-CoV-2 variants. Assay: immunoSEQ multiplex PCR; the TCRdb copy retains only in-frame clones and omits some. The sample carries hundreds of thousands of clones, about 89% recorded once. Sample treatment: roughly 18 received Ad26.COV2.S at low or high dose, single or two shots; roughly five received placebo; per-sample allocation not given. Day 63 after the first vaccine or placebo injection was the time point for sampling. The sample was peripheral blood, taken in a trial of Ad26.COV2.S vaccine versus placebo. These receptors originate from a person between 18 and 65 years old who received the Ad26.COV2.S COVID-19 vaccine or a placebo.

V usage is TRBV7-2 and J usage is TRBJ1-1, with 8 positions matching TRBD1. The CDR3 is 14 residues long. J gave up 0 bases and V 4 bases, and 1 base lay outside the gene matches. CDR1 is SGHTA, CDR2 FQGNSA, per germline. The CDR3: CASSSTGVNTEAFF. Written as DNA, the CDR3 is TGTGCCAGCAGCTCGACAGGGGTGAACACTGAAGCTTTCTTT.

This clone was observed a handful of times. Written as DNA, the CDR3 is TGTGCCTCCGCGGGGGGGGCCTTGGAGACCCAGTACTTC. The encoded protein is CASAGGALETQYF. The chain combines TRBV2 with TRBJ2-5; 9 nucleotides align to TRBD2. The CDR3 has 13 residues. The V gene's germline CDR1 is SNHLY and CDR2 FYNNEI. With 11 bases clipped from V and 5 bases from J, the junction kept 9 bases outside the gene matches. The entire variable domain, with the rest obtained from reference TRBV2 and TRBJ2-5, is as follows: EPEVTQTPSHQVTQMGQEVILRCVPISNHLYFYWYRQILGQKVEFLVSFYNNEISEKSEIFDDQFSVERPDGSNFTLKIRSTKLEDSAMYFCASAGGALETQYFGPGTRLLVL.

The chain has TRBV27 and TRBJ2-1; D possibly corresponds to TRBD1 (6 bases). The CDR3 has 13 amino acids. Trimming shortened V by 6 bases and J by 9 bases, and 15 bases separated the two germline ends. Per the germline V gene, CDR1 is MNHEY and CDR2 is SMNVEV (reference sequence). CDR3 loop: CASSYTGKAEQFF. CDR3 DNA sequence: TGTGCCAGCAGCTATACAGGGAAGGCTGAGCAGTTCTTC.

The rearrangement uses TRBV24-1 and TRBJ2-1; 13 bases align to TRBD2. The J segment lost 8 bases and the V segment lost 4 bases, leaving 10 bases of the junction unmatched. Germline CDR1 and CDR2: KGHDR and SFDVKD. The CDR3 has 17 amino acids. For the CDR3, the DNA is TGTGCCACCAGTGACCGCCGGACTAGCGGGAGTGGGTATGAGCAGTTCTTC. The encoded protein is CATSDRRTSGSGYEQFF.

This clone appeared a few times. The chain recombines TRBV7-8 with TRBJ1-5; TRBD1 is a possible D gene (6 bases). CDR3 length equals 16 residues. Trimming removed 4 bases at V and 5 bases at J, with 18 bases between. The germline CDR1 and CDR2 sequences are SGHVS and FQNEAQ. CDR3 coding DNA: TGTGCCAGCAGCTCCACTGGGGGGGCTTGGGATCAGCCCCAGCATTTT. Encoded protein: CASSSTGGAWDQPQHF.

This clone was detected once. Other DNA sequences in the sample encode the same CDR3. The CDR3 DNA reads TGTGCCAGCCGGGGGACAGGTGGCTACACCTTC. The encoded protein is CASRGTGGYTF. V gene TRBV12-3 or TRBV12-4 combines with J gene TRBJ1-2; 8 bases are a match to TRBD1. V lost 8 bases to trimming and J lost 7 bases; unmatched junction nucleotides: 3. The CDR3 is made up of 11 amino acids.

This chain joins TRBV19 and TRBJ1-5; D gene ambiguous. The germline gives CDR1 LNHDA, CDR2 SQIVND (reference sequence). The CDR3 length is 14 residues. V lost 3 bases to trimming and J lost 4 bases, with 10 bases between them. CDR3 sequence (DNA): TGTGCCAGTAGTATCGTGGCCCAAAATCAGCCCCAGCATTTT. Residues: CASSIVAQNQPQHF. The full variable domain, rest sourced from reference TRBV19 and TRBJ1-5, is DGGITQSPKYLFRKEGQNVTLSCEQNLNHDAMYWYRQDPGQGLRLIYYSQIVNDFQKGDIAEGYSVSREKKESFPLTVTSAQKNPTAFYLCASSIVAQNQPQHFGDGTRLSIL.

The rearrangement uses TRBV5-4 and TRBJ2-1; 11 nucleotides line up with TRBD1. Germline-derived CDR1 and CDR2 are SGHNT and YYREEE (reference sequence). After removal of 5 bases from V and 6 bases from J, the junction contained 4 bases not matched to a gene. The CDR3 loop spans 14 amino acids. The CDR3 spells CASRPGTGGNEQFF. CDR3 nucleotide sequence: TGTGCCAGCAGACCAGGGACAGGGGGCAATGAGCAGTTCTTC.

This rearrangement joins TRBV29-1 to TRBJ1-1, with TRBD1 as a possible D gene (6 bases). Per the germline V gene, CDR1 is SQVTM and CDR2 is ANQGSEA. The V and J ends lost 7 bases and 2 bases respectively, with 17 bases between them. This CDR3 has 14 amino acids. The chain's CDR3 is CSGALRTANTEAFF. In DNA form, the CDR3 reads TGCAGCGGGGCGTTACGGACAGCTAACACTGAAGCTTTCTTT.

The V and J genes are TRBV9 and TRBJ2-2; D is unresolved. Trimming took 1 base from V and 5 from J, leaving 12 bases between them. Germline values: CDR1 SGDLS, CDR2 YYNGEE. CDR3 length equals 15 residues. The CDR3 loop reads CASSVKGIPTGELFF. The CDR3 nucleotides are TGTGCCAGCAGCGTAAAAGGGATCCCAACCGGGGAGCTGTTTTTT.

CDR3 nucleotides: TGTGCCAGCAGCGTAGCTACGGGGGGGAACTATGGCTACACCTTC. Its protein product is CASSVATGGNYGYTF. The chain recombines TRBV9 with TRBJ1-2, with D possibly being TRBD1 (5 bases). The CDR3 has 15 residues. Deletions cut 0 bases from V and 2 bases from J, with 11 bases between. Germline lookup yields CDR1 SGDLS and CDR2 YYNGEE. Together with reference TRBV9 and TRBJ1-2, the CDR3 gives the full variable domain: DSGVTQTPKHLITATGQRVTLRCSPRSGDLSVYWYQQSLDQGLQFLIQYYNGEERAKGNILERFSAQQFPDLHSELNLSSLELGDSALYFCASSVATGGNYGYTFGSGTRLTVV.

This clone has only a few counts. The V call is TRBV5-1, the J call TRBJ2-7; 8 bases map to TRBD1. This CDR3 contains 14 residues. Losses at the gene ends were 0 bases for V and 2 bases for J; bases not matched to a gene: 1. CDR1 and CDR2 from the germline V gene are SGHRS and YFSETQ. CDR3 nucleotides: TGCGCCAGCAGCTTGGAGGGACAGGCCTACGAGCAGTACTTC. This codes for CASSLEGQAYEQYF.

The CDR3 region is CASSMVGELFF. CDR3 coding DNA: TGTGCCAGTAGTATGGTCGGGGAGCTGTTTTTT. The chain joins TRBV19 to TRBJ2-2; D gene uncertain. Germline loops: CDR1 LNHDA, CDR2 SQIVND (reference sequence). Trimming took off 3 bases at V and 7 bases at J, with 3 bases between the two ends. The CDR3 covers 11 residues.